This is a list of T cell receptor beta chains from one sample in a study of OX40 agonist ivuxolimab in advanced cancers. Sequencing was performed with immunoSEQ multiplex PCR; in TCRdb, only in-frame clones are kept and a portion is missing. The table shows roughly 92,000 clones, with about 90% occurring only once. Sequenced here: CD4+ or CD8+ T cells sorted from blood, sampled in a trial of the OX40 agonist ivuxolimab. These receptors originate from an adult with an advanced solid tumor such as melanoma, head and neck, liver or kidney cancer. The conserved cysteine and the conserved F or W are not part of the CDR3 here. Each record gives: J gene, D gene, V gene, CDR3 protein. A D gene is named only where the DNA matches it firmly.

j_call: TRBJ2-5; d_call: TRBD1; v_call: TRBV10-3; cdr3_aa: AISDKGAGQETQY
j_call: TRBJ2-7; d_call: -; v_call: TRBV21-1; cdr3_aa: ASSNQYEQY
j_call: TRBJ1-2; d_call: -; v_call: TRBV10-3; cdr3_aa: AISDGGTGGYT
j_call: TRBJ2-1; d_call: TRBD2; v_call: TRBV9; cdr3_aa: ASSVARGGLNEQF
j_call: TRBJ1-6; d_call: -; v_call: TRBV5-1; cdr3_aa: ASSLDGRNNSPLH
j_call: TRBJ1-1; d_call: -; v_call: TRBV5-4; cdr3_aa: ASSLNTEAF
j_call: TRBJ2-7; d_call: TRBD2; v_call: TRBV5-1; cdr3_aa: ASSQRTSGYEQY
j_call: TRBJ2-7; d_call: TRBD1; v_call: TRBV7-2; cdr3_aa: ASSPEIWDRGSYEQY
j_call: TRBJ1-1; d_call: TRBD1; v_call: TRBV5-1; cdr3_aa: ASSRQGAGTEAF
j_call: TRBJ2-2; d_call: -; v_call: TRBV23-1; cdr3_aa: ASSQGSGWRTGELF
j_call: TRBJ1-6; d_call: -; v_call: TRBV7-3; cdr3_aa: ASSSGVENSPLH
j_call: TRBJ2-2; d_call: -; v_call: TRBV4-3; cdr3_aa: ASSSSRMTGELF
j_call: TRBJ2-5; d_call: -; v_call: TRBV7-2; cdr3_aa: ASSFARETQY
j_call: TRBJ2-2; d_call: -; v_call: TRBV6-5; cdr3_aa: ASSYLRDGELF
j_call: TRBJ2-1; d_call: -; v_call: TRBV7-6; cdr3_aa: ASSLLGGGSYNEQF
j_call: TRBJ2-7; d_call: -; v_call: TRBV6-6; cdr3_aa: ASSSPGTSYEQY
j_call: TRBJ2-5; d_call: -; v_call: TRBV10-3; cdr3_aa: AAWPGPPQSETQY
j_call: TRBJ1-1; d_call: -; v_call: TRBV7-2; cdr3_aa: ASSLAGPVNTEAF
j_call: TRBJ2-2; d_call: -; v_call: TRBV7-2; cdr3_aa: ASKFGTGELF
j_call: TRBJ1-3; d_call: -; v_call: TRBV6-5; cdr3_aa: ASSWPFFQRNTIY
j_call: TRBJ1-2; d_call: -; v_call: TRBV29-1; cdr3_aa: SVERTLQYGYT
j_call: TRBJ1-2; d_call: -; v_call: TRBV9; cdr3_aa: ASSPTSKEMYGYT
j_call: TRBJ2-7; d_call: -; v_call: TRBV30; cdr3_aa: AWRGSYEQY
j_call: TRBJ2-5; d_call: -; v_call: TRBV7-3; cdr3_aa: ASSFSGAETQY
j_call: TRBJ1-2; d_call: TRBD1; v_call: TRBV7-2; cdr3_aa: ASSPGQGTTNYGYT
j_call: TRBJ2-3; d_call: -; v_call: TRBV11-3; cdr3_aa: ASSFEGMSTDTQY
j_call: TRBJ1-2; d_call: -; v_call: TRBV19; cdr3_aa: ASNEQPDSNYGYT
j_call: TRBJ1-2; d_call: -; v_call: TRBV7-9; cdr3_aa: ASSLVFGPNYGYT
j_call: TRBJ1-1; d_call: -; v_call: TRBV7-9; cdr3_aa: ASSLSMNTEAF
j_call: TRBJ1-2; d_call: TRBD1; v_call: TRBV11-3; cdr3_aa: ASTPGTGAYGYT
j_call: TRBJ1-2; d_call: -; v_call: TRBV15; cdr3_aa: ATSSGGQGNYGYT
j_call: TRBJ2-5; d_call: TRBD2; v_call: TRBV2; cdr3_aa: ASRVGRAETQY
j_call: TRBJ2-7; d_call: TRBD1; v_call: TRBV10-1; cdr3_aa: ASRAGTAISYEQY
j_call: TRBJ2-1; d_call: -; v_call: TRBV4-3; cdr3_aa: ASSQDSYYEQF
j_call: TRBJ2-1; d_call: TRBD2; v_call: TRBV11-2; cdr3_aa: ASSSLAGDSYNEQF
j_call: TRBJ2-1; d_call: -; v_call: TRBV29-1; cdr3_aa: SVGAGAHEQF
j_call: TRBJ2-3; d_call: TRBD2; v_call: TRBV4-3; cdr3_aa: ASSPSRGAGGWDTQY
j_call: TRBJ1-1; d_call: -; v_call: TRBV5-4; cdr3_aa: ASSFTLNTEAF
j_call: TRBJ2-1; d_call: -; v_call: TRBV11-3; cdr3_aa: ASSSPTSANEQF
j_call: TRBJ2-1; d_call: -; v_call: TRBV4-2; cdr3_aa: ASSLVGSRLFSYNEQF
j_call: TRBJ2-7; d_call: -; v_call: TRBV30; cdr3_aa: AWSSSGRFAYEQY
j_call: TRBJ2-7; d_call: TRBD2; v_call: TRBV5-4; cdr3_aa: ASSLAGLAGREQY
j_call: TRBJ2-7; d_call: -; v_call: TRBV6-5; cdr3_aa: ASSYKGGGYEQY
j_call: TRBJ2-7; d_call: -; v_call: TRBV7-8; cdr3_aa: ASSLLSVRRTTSYEQY
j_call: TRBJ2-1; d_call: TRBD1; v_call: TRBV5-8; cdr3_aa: ASSRDRGREQF
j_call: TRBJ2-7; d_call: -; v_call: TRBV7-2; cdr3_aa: ASSFVRGTHEQY